Each of the 30 T cell receptor beta chains below was sequenced from the same sample in a study of blood T cell repertoires in COVID-19. The table came from immunoSEQ multiplex PCR; TCRdb's copy has only in-frame clones and leaves some out. The top ten hold around 1.8% of the sample, which has roughly 260,000 clones, 70% to 90% seen once. The sequenced material came from PBMCs or T cells enriched from blood (not recorded which). The origin of the receptors is a woman aged 45-65 years who had recovered from COVID-19.

The genes are TRBV12-3 or TRBV12-4 and TRBJ2-5; D remains unclear. This CDR3 is built from 13 residues. Trimming pared 3 bases from V and 1 base from J, leaving 6 bases between. The CDR3 DNA is TGTGCCAGCAGTTTGTTAGTCCAAGAGACCCAGTACTTC. Translated, it gives CASSLLVQETQYF.

The J gene is TRBJ1-5, the V gene TRBV5-8, with D possibly being TRBD1 (6 bases). Germline assignment: CDR1 SGHTS and CDR2 YDEGEE. The CDR3 has 15 residues. The V gene lost 2 bases and the J gene lost 2 bases, with 11 bases spanning the gap. CDR3 sequence: CASSFSGAGNQPQHF. DNA of the CDR3: TGTGCCAGCAGCTTTTCAGGGGCCGGCAATCAGCCCCAGCATTTT. Full variable domain (rest looked up from reference TRBV5-8 and TRBJ1-5): EAGVTQSPTHLIKTRGQQATLRCSPISGHTSVYWYQQALGLGLQFLLWYDEGEERNRGNFPPRFSGRQFPNYSSELNVNALELEDSALYLCASSFSGAGNQPQHFGDGTRLSIL.

The chain links TRBV19 to TRBJ1-1; D unresolved. Between the trimmed V and J ends, which lost 10 bases and 3 bases, there was a span of 21 bases. CDR1 and CDR2 from the germline V gene are LNHDA and SQIVND (reference sequence). This CDR3 is 15 amino acids long. As DNA, the CDR3 is TGTGCCACCTCCGTCCCTTCCCGAGGAGACACTGAAGCTTTCTTT. It specifies CATSVPSRGDTEAFF.

The chain joins TRBV7-9 to TRBJ2-7; TRBD1 might be the D (5 bases). Germline-derived CDR1 and CDR2 are SEHNR and FQNEAQ (reference sequence). The CDR3 runs to 13 residues. The V and J ends lost 2 bases and 4 bases respectively, with 9 bases between them. The CDR3 bases are TGTGCCAGCAGCTTAAGCGCAGGGTACGAGCAGTACTTC. Its translation: CASSLSAGYEQYF. The variable domain in full, with the rest retrieved from reference TRBV7-9 and TRBJ2-7, is DTGVSQNPRHKITKRGQNVTFRCDPISEHNRLYWYRQTLGQGPEFLTYFQNEAQLEKSRLLSDRFSAERPKGSFSTLEIQRTEQGDSAMYLCASSLSAGYEQYFGPGTRLTVT.

The genes are TRBV28 and TRBJ2-5, with D possibly TRBD1 on 8 matching bases. The V and J ends lost 5 bases and 5 bases respectively, with 18 bases between them. CDR1 MDHEN and CDR2 SYDVKM come from the germline V gene. This CDR3 contains 15 residues. CDR3 residues: CASSTQGGIGETQYF. In nucleotides, the CDR3 is TGTGCCAGCAGTACACAGGGGGGGATTGGGGAGACCCAGTACTTC.

This clone has a handful of counts. Other DNA sequences in the same sample also yield this CDR3. CDR3 sequence reads: CASSLGTGGYYEQYF. CDR3 bases: TGTGCCAGCAGTTTAGGGACAGGGGGGTACTACGAGCAGTACTTC. V gene TRBV27 combines with J gene TRBJ2-7; 11 bases map to TRBD1. Trimming cost V 2 bases and J 3 bases; bases outside gene matches: 3. CDR3 length equals 15 residues. Germline V CDR1 and CDR2: MNHEY, SMNVEV (reference sequence).

This chain connects TRBV27 to TRBJ1-5; D is possibly TRBD1 (5 bases). V was clipped by 5 bases and J by 3 bases, with 14 bases between them. Germline V gene sequence: CDR1 MNHEY, CDR2 SMNVEV (reference sequence). The CDR3 is 15 amino acids. This CDR3 reads CASSPRRGVNQPQHF. The CDR3 bases are TGTGCCAGCAGTCCCCGTCGGGGGGTCAATCAGCCCCAGCATTTT.

The V and J genes are TRBV7-9 and TRBJ2-5; 7 bases are shared with TRBD2. The length of the CDR3 is 15 residues. Per the germline V gene, CDR1 is SEHNR and CDR2 is FQNEAQ (reference sequence). V was clipped by 1 base and J by 5 bases; unmatched bases: 7. CDR3: CASSLVSGEAETQYF. CDR3 bases: TGTGCCAGCAGCTTAGTAAGCGGGGAAGCGGAGACCCAGTACTTC.

The chain recombines TRBV28 with TRBJ1-2; no firm D call. The CDR3 has 12 residues. Germline V lookup: CDR1 MDHEN, CDR2 SYDVKM. The germline V and J ends were trimmed by 6 bases and 6 bases, with 11 bases remaining between them. CDR3 sequence reads: CASRDTGNGYTF. DNA for the CDR3: TGTGCCAGCAGAGACACGGGGAATGGCTACACCTTC.

In regard to this clone: Germline is not matched at one junction end, which may reflect a read error. The chain uses TRBV7-7 and TRBJ2-1; tentative D call: TRBD2 (6 bases). Germline V gene sequence: CDR1 SSHAT, CDR2 FNYEAQ (reference sequence). The CDR3 is made up of 16 amino acids. In DNA form, the CDR3 reads TGTGCTAGCAGCTTAGCGGTTTCGCCCGGACTGAACGAGCAGTTCTTC. Its protein is CASSLAVSPGLNEQFF.

J is TRBJ2-3 and V is TRBV9, with 9 bases fitting TRBD2. Germline lookup yields CDR1 SGDLS and CDR2 YYNGEE. Trimming cost V 0 bases and J 5 bases; bases outside gene matches: 4. The CDR3 spans 15 residues. CDR3 loop: CASSVGGGRVDTQYF. CDR3 sequence (DNA): TGTGCCAGCAGCGTAGGTGGCGGGAGGGTAGATACGCAGTATTTT.

The CDR3 region is CASSSQTGDHGYTF. The CDR3 DNA is TGTGCCAGCAGTTCCCAGACAGGGGACCATGGCTACACCTTC. The chain employs TRBV27 and TRBJ1-2; 8 bases line up with TRBD1. Trimming took 4 bases from V and 6 from J; bases not matched to a gene: 7. The CDR3 sequence is 14 residues long. Germline CDR1 reads MNHEY; CDR2 reads SMNVEV (reference sequence).

This chain uses TRBV5-5 with TRBJ2-7; 8 bases agree with TRBD2. V shed 0 bases and J 2 bases; nucleotides not matched to a gene: 1. The CDR3 totals 14 residues. The germline V gene encodes CDR1 SGHKS and CDR2 YYEKEE (reference sequence). CDR3 loop: CASSLGSGTYEQYF. CDR3 in DNA: TGTGCCAGCAGCTTGGGTAGCGGGACCTACGAGCAGTACTTC. The full variable domain, in which reference TRBV5-5 and TRBJ2-7 provide the parts outside the CDR3, is DAGVTQSPTHLIKTRGQQVTLRCSPISGHKSVSWYQQVLGQGPQFIFQYYEKEERGRGNFPDRFSARQFPNYSSELNVNALLLGDSALYLCASSLGSGTYEQYFGPGTRLTVT.

The chain employs TRBV14 and TRBJ2-3; 12 nucleotides match TRBD2. Trimming cost V 1 base and J 2 bases; bases outside gene matches: 7. The germline V gene has CDR1 SGHDN and CDR2 FVKESK. The CDR3 contains 18 residues. CDR3 DNA: TGTGCCAGCAGCCAAGGGACTAGCGGGACTGTCTTCACAGATACGCAGTATTTT. Translated: CASSQGTSGTVFTDTQYF.

The chain recombines TRBV19 with TRBJ2-1; D not certain. Trimming pared 2 bases from V and 9 bases from J, leaving 11 bases between. Germline V gene sequence: CDR1 LNHDA, CDR2 SQIVND (reference sequence). The CDR3 has 13 residues. The CDR3: CASSISLSGEQFF. In DNA form, the CDR3 reads TGTGCCAGTAGTATATCACTTAGTGGTGAGCAGTTCTTC.

The chain carries TRBV7-6 and TRBJ1-2; the D is unclear. The CDR3 spans 14 residues. Deletions cut 1 base from V and 7 bases from J, with 13 bases between. Germline CDR1 SGHVS, CDR2 FNYEAQ. CDR3 protein: CASSLGVSTGGYTF. CDR3 DNA: TGTGCCAGCAGCTTAGGAGTCTCCACCGGTGGCTACACCTTC. Full variable domain (rest looked up from reference TRBV7-6 and TRBJ1-2): GAGVSQSPRYKVTKRGQDVALRCDPISGHVSLYWYRQALGQGPEFLTYFNYEAQQDKSGLPNDRFSAERPEGSISTLTIQRTEQRDSAMYRCASSLGVSTGGYTFGSGTRLTVV.

This chain joins TRBV19 and TRBJ2-3; no definite D call. The CDR3 contains 11 residues. The germline gives CDR1 LNHDA, CDR2 SQIVND (reference sequence). Trimming shortened V by 7 bases and J by 4 bases, and 6 bases separated the two germline ends. CDR3 sequence reads: CASKEADTQYF. CDR3 in DNA: TGTGCCAGTAAAGAGGCAGATACGCAGTATTTT.

V usage is TRBV7-9 and J usage is TRBJ1-1; TRBD1 aligns across 8 bases. After removal of 5 bases from V and 0 bases from J, the junction contained 11 bases not matched to a gene. Germline V gene data show CDR1 as SEHNR and CDR2 as FQNEAQ (reference sequence). CDR3 size: 17 residues. CDR3 amino acids: CASSLRDTGGMNTEAFF. CDR3 bases: TGTGCCAGCAGCCTAAGGGATACAGGGGGTATGAACACTGAAGCTTTCTTT.

This rearrangement joins TRBV5-1 to TRBJ2-7; 12 bases line up with TRBD2. Trimming removed 0 bases from V and 4 bases from J; junction bases left unmatched: 14. The CDR3 totals 19 residues. In germline, CDR1 is SGHRS, CDR2 YFSETQ. CDR3 sequence (DNA): TGCGCCAGCAGCTTGGCACCCCCCGCTAGCGGGAGGGAGGGTTACGAGCAGTACTTC. Translated: CASSLAPPASGREGYEQYF.

This chain joins TRBV19 and TRBJ1-1, with TRBD1 identical over 7 bases. The germline V gene encodes CDR1 LNHDA and CDR2 SQIVND (reference sequence). Losses at the gene ends were 5 bases for V and 6 bases for J; bases not matched to a gene: 9. The CDR3 is made up of 14 amino acids. For the CDR3, the DNA is TGTGCCAGTAGTGTTGACAGGGCATGGGCTGAAGCTTTCTTT. This codes for CASSVDRAWAEAFF. The whole variable domain, remainder taken from reference TRBV19 and TRBJ1-1, is DGGITQSPKYLFRKEGQNVTLSCEQNLNHDAMYWYRQDPGQGLRLIYYSQIVNDFQKGDIAEGYSVSREKKESFPLTVTSAQKNPTAFYLCASSVDRAWAEAFFGQGTRLTVV.

The V gene is TRBV25-1, the J gene TRBJ1-6, with D uncertain. The CDR3 loop spans 14 amino acids. Germline V gives CDR1 MGHDK, CDR2 SYGVNS. V gave up 6 bases and J gave up 12 bases, with 18 bases separating them. This chain's CDR3 is CASSEPGRREPLHF. In DNA form, the CDR3 reads TGTGCCAGCAGCGAACCTGGGCGCCGAGAACCCCTCCACTTT. The variable domain in full, with the rest retrieved from reference TRBV25-1 and TRBJ1-6, is EADIYQTPRYLVIGTGKKITLECSQTMGHDKMYWYQQDPGMELHLIHYSYGVNSTEKGDLSSESTVSRIRTEHFPLTLESARPSHTSQYLCASSEPGRREPLHFGNGTRLTVT.

Only a few counts were recorded for this clone. The V and J genes are TRBV6-5 and TRBJ1-1; the D is unclear. The CDR3 spans 13 residues. V lost 6 bases and J lost 4, with 12 bases in between. Germline-derived CDR1 and CDR2 are MNHEY and SVGAGI. CDR3 bases: TGTGCCAGCAGGACCTGGCGCGGCACTGAAGCTTTCTTT. Translated: CASRTWRGTEAFF.

The rearrangement links TRBV2 to TRBJ2-2; 8 bases are a match to TRBD1. Germline assignment: CDR1 SNHLY and CDR2 FYNNEI. The CDR3 covers 16 residues. J gave up 4 bases and V 2 bases, and 6 bases lay outside the gene matches. The CDR3 protein is CASSESGQGTTGELFF. DNA of the CDR3: TGTGCCAGCAGTGAATCCGGACAGGGAACCACCGGGGAGCTGTTTTTT.

The chain joins TRBV7-9 to TRBJ2-2; 10 bases align to TRBD1. Germline assignment: CDR1 SEHNR and CDR2 FQNEAQ (reference sequence). This CDR3 region has 15 residues. V was clipped by 5 bases and J by 7 bases; unmatched bases: 7. CDR3 sequence: CASSDDRGRVGELFF. The CDR3 DNA follows: TGTGCCAGCAGCGATGACAGGGGGCGAGTCGGGGAGCTGTTTTTT.

The CDR3 spells CASSQEDSSTYEQYF. CDR3 nucleotide sequence: TGTGCCAGCAGCCAAGAAGACTCATCTACCTACGAGCAGTACTTC. The rearrangement joins TRBV14 to TRBJ2-7; D not resolved. CDR3 length: 15 residues. Germline V gene lookup returns CDR1 SGHDN and CDR2 FVKESK. The V end lost 0 bases, the J end lost 2 bases, and 11 bases lay between the germline ends.

The rearrangement links TRBV4-1 to TRBJ1-1; D call uncertain. V lost 7 bases and J lost 0, with 15 bases in between. The germline gives CDR1 MGHRA, CDR2 YSYEKL. The CDR3 has 15 amino acids. CDR3 coding DNA: TGCGCCAGCACCCAGGAGGACCGCATGAACACTGAAGCTTTCTTT. It specifies CASTQEDRMNTEAFF.

The rearrangement uses TRBV4-2 and TRBJ2-5, with 11 bases lining up with TRBD2. Losses at the gene ends were 1 base for V and 3 bases for J; bases not matched to a gene: 4. The CDR3 spans 16 residues. Germline V CDR1 and CDR2: LGHNA, YNFKEQ. DNA for the CDR3: TGTGCCAGCAGCCAAGCTACTAGCGGGAGAGAAGAGACCCAGTACTTC. Residues: CASSQATSGREETQYF.

The rearrangement joins TRBV27 to TRBJ1-2; 11 positions match TRBD1. V shed 8 bases and J 2 bases; nucleotides not matched to a gene: 10. Germline assignment: CDR1 MNHEY and CDR2 SMNVEV (reference sequence). The CDR3 extends over 16 amino acids. The DNA of the CDR3 is TGTGCCAGCCGGGACAGGGGGACTTTCCCGAACTATGGCTACACCTTC. Translating it yields CASRDRGTFPNYGYTF.

This clone was seen only a few times. The chain links TRBV4-1 to TRBJ2-1; 11 bases agree with TRBD2. V was pared by 0 bases and J by 14 bases, with 6 bases of the junction left unmatched. CDR1 and CDR2 (germline): MGHRA, YSYEKL. The CDR3 has 14 residues. The CDR3 spells CASSQERTSGPKFF. Written as DNA, the CDR3 is TGCGCCAGCAGCCAAGAAAGGACTAGCGGGCCTAAGTTCTTC.

The rearrangement links TRBV12-5 to TRBJ1-3; TRBD1 matches at 11 bases. J gave up 2 bases and V 0 bases, and 9 bases lay outside the gene matches. The CDR3 sequence is 19 residues long. Germline CDR1 reads LGHNT; CDR2 reads FRNRAP. The CDR3: CASGLVAGQGGKTGNTIYF. The CDR3 nucleotides are TGTGCTAGTGGTTTGGTAGCGGGACAGGGGGGTAAAACTGGAAACACCATATATTTT.